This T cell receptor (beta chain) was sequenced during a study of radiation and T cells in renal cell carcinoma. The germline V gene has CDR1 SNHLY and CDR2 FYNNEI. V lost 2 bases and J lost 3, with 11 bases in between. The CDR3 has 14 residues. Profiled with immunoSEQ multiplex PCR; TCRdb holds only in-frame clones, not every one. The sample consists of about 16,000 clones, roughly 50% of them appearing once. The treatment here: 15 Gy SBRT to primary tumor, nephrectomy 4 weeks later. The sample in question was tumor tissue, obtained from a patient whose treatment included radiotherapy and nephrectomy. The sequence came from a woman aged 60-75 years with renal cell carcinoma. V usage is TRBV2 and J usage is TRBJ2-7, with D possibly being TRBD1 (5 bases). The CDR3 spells CASSERQGLYEQYF. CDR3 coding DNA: TGTGCCAGCAGTGAACGCCAGGGCCTCTACGAGCAGTACTTC.